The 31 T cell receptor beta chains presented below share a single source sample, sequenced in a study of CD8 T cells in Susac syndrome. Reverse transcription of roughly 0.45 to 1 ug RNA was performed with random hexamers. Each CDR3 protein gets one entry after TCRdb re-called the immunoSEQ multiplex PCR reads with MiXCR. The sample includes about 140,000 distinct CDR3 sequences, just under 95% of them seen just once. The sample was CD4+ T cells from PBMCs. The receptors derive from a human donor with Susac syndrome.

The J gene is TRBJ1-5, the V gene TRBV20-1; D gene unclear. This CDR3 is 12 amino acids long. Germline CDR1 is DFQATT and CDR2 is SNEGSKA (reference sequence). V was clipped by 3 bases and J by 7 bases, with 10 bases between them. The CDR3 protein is CSASPAGQPQHF. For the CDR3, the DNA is TGCAGTGCTAGCCCTGCGGGGCAGCCCCAGCATTTT.

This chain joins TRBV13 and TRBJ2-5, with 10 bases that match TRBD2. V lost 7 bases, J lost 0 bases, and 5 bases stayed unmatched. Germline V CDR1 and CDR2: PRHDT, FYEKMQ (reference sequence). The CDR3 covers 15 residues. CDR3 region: CASTRTSGYQETQYF. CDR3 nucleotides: TGTGCCAGCACCAGGACTAGCGGATACCAAGAGACCCAGTACTTC.

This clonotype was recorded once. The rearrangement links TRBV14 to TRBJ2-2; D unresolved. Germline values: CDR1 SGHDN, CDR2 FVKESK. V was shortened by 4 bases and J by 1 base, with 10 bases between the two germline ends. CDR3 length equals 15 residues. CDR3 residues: CASSLTHQNTGELFF. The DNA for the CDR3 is TGTGCCAGCAGCCTCACACACCAGAACACCGGGGAGCTGTTTTTT.

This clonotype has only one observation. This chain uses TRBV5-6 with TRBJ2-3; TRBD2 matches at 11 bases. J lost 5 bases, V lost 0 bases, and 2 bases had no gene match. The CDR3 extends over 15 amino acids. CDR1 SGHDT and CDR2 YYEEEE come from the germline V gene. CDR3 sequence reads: CASSLASGGRDTQYF. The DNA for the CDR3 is TGTGCCAGCAGCTTGGCTAGCGGGGGGCGAGATACGCAGTATTTT.

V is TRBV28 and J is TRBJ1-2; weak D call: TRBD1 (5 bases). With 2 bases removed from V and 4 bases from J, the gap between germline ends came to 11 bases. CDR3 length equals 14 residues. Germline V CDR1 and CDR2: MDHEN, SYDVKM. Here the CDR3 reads CASSLQGRGYGYTF. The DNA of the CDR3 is TGTGCCAGCAGTTTACAGGGTAGGGGCTATGGCTACACCTTC.

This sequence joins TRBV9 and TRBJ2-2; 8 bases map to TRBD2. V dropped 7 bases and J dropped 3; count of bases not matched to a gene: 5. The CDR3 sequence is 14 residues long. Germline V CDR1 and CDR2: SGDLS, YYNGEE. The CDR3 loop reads CASARGGYTGELFF. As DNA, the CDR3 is TGTGCCAGCGCCCGGGGGGGATACACCGGGGAGCTGTTTTTT.

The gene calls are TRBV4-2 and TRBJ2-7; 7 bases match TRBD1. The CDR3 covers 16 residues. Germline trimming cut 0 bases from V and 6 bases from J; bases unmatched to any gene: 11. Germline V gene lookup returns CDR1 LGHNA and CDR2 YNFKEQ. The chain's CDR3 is CASSQESRQGFGEQYF. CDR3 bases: TGTGCCAGCAGCCAAGAGAGCCGACAGGGCTTCGGCGAGCAGTACTTC.

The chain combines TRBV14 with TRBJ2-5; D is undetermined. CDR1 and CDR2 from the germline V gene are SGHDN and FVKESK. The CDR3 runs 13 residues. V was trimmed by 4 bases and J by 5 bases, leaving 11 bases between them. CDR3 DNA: TGTGCCAGCAGCCGAGGTGTTGGGGAGACCCAGTACTTC. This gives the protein CASSRGVGETQYF.

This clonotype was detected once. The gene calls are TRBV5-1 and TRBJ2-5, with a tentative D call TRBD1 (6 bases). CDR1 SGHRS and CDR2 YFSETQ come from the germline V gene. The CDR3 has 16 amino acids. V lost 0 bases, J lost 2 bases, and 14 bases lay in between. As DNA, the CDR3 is TGCGCCAGCAGCTTGGTGGGACGCAGGGGTCAAGAGACCCAGTACTTC. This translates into CASSLVGRRGQETQYF.

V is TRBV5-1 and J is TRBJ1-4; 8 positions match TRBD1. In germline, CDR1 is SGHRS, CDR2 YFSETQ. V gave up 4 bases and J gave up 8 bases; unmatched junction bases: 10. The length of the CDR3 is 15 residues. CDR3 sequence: CASSTTDRAGEKLFF. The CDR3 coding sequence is TGCGCCAGCAGCACGACGGACAGGGCGGGGGAAAAACTGTTTTTT.

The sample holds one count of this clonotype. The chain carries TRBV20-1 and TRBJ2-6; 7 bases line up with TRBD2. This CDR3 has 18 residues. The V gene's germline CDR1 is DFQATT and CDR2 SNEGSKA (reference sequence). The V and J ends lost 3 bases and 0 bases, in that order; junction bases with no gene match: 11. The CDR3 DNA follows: TGCAGTGCTAGGGGGGAGGGCAGGTTTTCCTCTGGGGCCAACGTCCTGACTTTC. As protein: CSARGEGRFSSGANVLTF.

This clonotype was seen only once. CDR3 loop: CASADREYYGYTF. CDR3 nucleotides: TGTGCCAGCGCCGACAGGGAATACTATGGCTACACCTTC. The chain has TRBV7-3 and TRBJ1-2; 7 bases are shared with TRBD1. CDR1 is SGHTA and CDR2 is FQGTGA in the germline V gene. The CDR3 runs to 13 residues. Trimming removed 8 bases from V and 3 bases from J; junction bases left unmatched: 6.

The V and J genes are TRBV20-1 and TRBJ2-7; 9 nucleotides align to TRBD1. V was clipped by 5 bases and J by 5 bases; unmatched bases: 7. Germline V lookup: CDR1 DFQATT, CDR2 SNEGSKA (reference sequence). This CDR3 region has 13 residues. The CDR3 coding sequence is TGCAGTGCTCTTTATGACAGGGGGAACGAGCAGTACTTC. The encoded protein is CSALYDRGNEQYF.

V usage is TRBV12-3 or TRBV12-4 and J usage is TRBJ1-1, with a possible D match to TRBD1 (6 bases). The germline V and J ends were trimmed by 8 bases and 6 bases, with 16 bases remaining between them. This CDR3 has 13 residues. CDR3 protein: CASGIGGAAEAFF. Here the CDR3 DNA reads TGTGCCAGCGGGATTGGGGGGGCGGCTGAAGCTTTCTTT.

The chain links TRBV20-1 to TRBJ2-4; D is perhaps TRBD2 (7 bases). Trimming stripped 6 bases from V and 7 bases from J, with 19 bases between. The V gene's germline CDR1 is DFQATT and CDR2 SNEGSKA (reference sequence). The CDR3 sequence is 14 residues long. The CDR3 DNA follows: TGCAGTGCCATACCTGAGGGGGGGGTGAACATTCAGTACTTC. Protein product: CSAIPEGGVNIQYF.

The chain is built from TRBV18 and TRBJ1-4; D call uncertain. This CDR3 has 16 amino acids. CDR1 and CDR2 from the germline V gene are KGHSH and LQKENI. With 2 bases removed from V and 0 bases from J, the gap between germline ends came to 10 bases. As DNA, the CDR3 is TGTGCCAGCTCACCAGGCATGATTTCAACTAATGAAAAACTGTTTTTT. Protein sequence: CASSPGMISTNEKLFF.

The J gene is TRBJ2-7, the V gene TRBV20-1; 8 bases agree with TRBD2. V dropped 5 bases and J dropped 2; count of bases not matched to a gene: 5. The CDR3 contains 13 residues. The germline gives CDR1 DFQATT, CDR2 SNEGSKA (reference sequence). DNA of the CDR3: TGCAGTGCTGGGAGCGGGAGCCCCTACGAGCAGTACTTC. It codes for CSAGSGSPYEQYF.

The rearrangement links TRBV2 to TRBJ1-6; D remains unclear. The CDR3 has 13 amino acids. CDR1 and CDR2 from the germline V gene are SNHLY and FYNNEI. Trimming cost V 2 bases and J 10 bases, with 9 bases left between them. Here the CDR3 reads CASSEQNGSPLHF. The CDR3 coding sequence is TGTGCCAGCAGTGAACAGAATGGATCACCCCTCCACTTT. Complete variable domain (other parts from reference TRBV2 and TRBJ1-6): EPEVTQTPSHQVTQMGQEVILRCVPISNHLYFYWYRQILGQKVEFLVSFYNNEISEKSEIFDDQFSVERPDGSNFTLKIRSTKLEDSAMYFCASSEQNGSPLHFGNGTRLTVT.

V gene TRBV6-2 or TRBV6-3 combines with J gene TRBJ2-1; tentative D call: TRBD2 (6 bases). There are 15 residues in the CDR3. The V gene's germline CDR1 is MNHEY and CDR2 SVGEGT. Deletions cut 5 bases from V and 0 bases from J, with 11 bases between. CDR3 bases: TGTGCCAGCAGTAAGACGGGGGTCTCCTACAATGAGCAGTTCTTC. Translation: CASSKTGVSYNEQFF.

In DNA, the CDR3 is TGTGCCAGCAGGAGATTCTCCGGTATCATGGAAAAACTGTTTTTT. As protein: CASRRFSGIMEKLFF. This chain links TRBV6-2 or TRBV6-3 with TRBJ1-4; D is undetermined. V dropped 6 bases and J dropped 8 bases, with 19 bases sitting between them. The CDR3 length is 15 residues. Germline V CDR1 and CDR2: MNHEY, SVGEGT.

CDR3 loop: CASSQDQGVGYGYTF. The CDR3 DNA sequence: TGTGCCAGCAGCCAAGACCAGGGAGTTGGCTATGGCTACACCTTC. The chain links TRBV4-2 to TRBJ1-2; TRBD1 is a possible D gene (5 bases). Between the trimmed V and J ends, which lost 0 bases and 4 bases, there was a span of 12 bases. CDR1 is LGHNA and CDR2 is YNFKEQ in the germline V gene. The CDR3 covers 15 residues.

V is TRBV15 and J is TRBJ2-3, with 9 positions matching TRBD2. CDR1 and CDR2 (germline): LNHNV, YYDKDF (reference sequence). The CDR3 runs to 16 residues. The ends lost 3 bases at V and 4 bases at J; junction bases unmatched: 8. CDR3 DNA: TGTGCCACCAGCAGGTCCGCTAGCGGGGCTCCAGATACGCAGTATTTT. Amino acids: CATSRSASGAPDTQYF.

CDR3 in amino acids: CASKSDRAHQPQHF. The CDR3 DNA follows: TGTGCCAGCAAGTCAGACAGGGCGCATCAGCCCCAGCATTTT. This chain uses TRBV6-5 with TRBJ1-5; 7 bases fit TRBD1. Germline V gene lookup returns CDR1 MNHEY and CDR2 SVGAGI. V was clipped by 7 bases and J by 5 bases; unmatched bases: 8. This CDR3 is 14 amino acids long.

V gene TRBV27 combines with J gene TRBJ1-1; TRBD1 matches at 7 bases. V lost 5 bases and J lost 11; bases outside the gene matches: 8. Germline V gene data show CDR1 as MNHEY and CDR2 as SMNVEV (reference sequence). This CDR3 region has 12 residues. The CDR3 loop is CASSLRGRPAFF. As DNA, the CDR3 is TGTGCCAGCAGTCTGAGGGGGCGTCCGGCTTTCTTT.

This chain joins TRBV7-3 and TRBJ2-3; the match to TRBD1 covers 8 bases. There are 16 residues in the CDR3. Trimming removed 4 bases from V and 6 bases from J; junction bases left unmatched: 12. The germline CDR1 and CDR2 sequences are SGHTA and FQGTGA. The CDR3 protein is CASSSRTGSSFDTQYF. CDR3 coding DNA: TGTGCCAGCAGCTCTCGGACAGGGTCTTCGTTCGATACGCAGTATTTT.

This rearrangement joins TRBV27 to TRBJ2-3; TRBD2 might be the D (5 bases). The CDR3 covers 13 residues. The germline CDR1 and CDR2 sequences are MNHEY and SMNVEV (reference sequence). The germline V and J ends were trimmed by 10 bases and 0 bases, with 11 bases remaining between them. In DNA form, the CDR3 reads TGTGCCACCGGACTCTCTAGCACAGATACGCAGTATTTT. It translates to CATGLSSTDTQYF.

Written as DNA, the CDR3 is TGCAGCGTTTCAGGGTTTGTGACTGAAGCTTTCTTT. Protein sequence: CSVSGFVTEAFF. The J gene is TRBJ1-1, the V gene TRBV29-1; weak D call: TRBD1 (5 bases). The germline V and J ends were trimmed by 5 bases and 5 bases, with 12 bases remaining between them. Germline CDR1 reads SQVTM; CDR2 reads ANQGSEA. The CDR3 is made up of 12 amino acids.

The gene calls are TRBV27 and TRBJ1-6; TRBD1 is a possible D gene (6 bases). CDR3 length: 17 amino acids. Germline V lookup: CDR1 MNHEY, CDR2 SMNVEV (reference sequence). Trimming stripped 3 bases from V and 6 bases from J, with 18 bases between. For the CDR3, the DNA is TGTGCCAGCAGTTTCAAAGACCCGGGACACATTAATTCACCCCTCCACTTT. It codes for CASSFKDPGHINSPLHF.

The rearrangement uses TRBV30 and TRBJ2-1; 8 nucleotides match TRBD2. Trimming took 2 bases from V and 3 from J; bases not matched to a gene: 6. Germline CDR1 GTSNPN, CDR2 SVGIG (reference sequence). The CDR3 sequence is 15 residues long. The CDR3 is CAWSPGLGIYNEQFF. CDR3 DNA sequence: TGTGCCTGGAGTCCGGGACTAGGGATCTACAATGAGCAGTTCTTC.

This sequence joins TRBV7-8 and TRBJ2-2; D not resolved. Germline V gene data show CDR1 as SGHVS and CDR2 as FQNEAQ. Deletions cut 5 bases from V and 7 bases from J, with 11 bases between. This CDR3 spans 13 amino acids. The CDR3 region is CASSPNVIGELFF. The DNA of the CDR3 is TGTGCCAGCAGCCCGAACGTAATCGGGGAGCTGTTTTTT. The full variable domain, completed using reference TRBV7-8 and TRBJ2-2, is GAGVSQSPRYKVAKRGQDVALRCDPISGHVSLFWYQQALGQGPEFLTYFQNEAQLDKSGLPSDRFFAERPEGSVSTLKIQRTQQEDSAVYLCASSPNVIGELFFGEGSRLTVL.

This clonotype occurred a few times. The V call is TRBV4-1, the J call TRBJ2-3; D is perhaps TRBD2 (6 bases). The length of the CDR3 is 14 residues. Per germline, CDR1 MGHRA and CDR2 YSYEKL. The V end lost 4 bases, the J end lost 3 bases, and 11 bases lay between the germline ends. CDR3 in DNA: TGCGCCAGCAGCCCGGGAGAAAGTACAGATACGCAGTATTTT. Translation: CASSPGESTDTQYF.